The text below deals with one T cell receptor beta chain. Profiling relied on immunoSEQ multiplex PCR, and the TCRdb table lists in-frame clones only, not all of them. This table has more than 20,000 clones, around four fifths appearing once. The data originate from a study of T cell changes during pregnancy in multiple sclerosis. Germline-derived CDR1 and CDR2 are LGHNA and YSLEER. V was pared by 0 bases and J by 1 base, with 3 bases between. The CDR3 is 13 residues long. This chain links TRBV4-3 with TRBJ1-1, with D uncertain. The sequencing here drew on CD8+ T cells from peripheral blood mononuclear cells, taken in the first trimester of pregnancy. The sequence was obtained from a female donor in good health, enrolled as a control in a pregnancy study. CDR3 in amino acids: CASSQEANTEAFF. The CDR3 DNA follows: TGCGCCAGCAGCCAAGAAGCGAACACTGAAGCTTTCTTT.